This T cell receptor (beta chain) was profiled in a study of Graves' ophthalmopathy and Graves' hyperthyroidism. CDR3 regions of TCR beta were amplified from RNA transcripts. HTBI primers served in a first-round RT-PCR, which a second-round multiplex PCR followed. TCRdb itself ran the multiplex PCR reads through MiXCR, one entry per CDR3 protein. This table holds about 550,000 distinct CDR3 sequences, 35% to 40% found once. This clonotype came up many times. Trimming pared 5 bases from V and 1 base from J, leaving 14 bases between. From germline, CDR1 is MNHEY and CDR2 SMNVEV (reference sequence). The CDR3 totals 15 residues.

The rearrangement joins TRBV27 to TRBJ2-5; D assignment may be TRBD1 or TRBD2 (6 bases each). This clonotype was sampled from an adult man with Graves' hyperthyroidism. The sample consisted of peripheral blood or thyroid tissue (not recorded which). CDR3 coding DNA: TGTGCCAGCAGTCTTCGGGGGCGGAGCCAAGAGACCCAGTACTTC. It codes for CASSLRGRSQETQYF.